This T cell receptor (beta chain) came from a study of shared clonotypes between healthy human individuals. Here immunoSEQ multiplex PCR was the method, and the copy in TCRdb shows in-frame clones only, minus some. The table has roughly 2.5 million clones, about 92% seen once. CDR1 and CDR2 (germline): SGHNT, YYREEE (reference sequence). The CDR3 has 16 residues. Trimming at V came to 0 bases and at J to 8 bases, leaving 12 bases not matched to a gene. This clonotype originated in a man younger than 35 in good health. This rearrangement joins TRBV5-4 to TRBJ1-2, with 8 positions matching TRBD1. The material sequenced was naive CD4+ T cells sorted from blood. Indicated subset: CD45RA+ positively selected. This CDR3 is CASSLELQGAPSGYTF. The CDR3 coding sequence is TGTGCCAGCAGCTTGGAATTGCAGGGGGCGCCTAGCGGCTACACCTTC.